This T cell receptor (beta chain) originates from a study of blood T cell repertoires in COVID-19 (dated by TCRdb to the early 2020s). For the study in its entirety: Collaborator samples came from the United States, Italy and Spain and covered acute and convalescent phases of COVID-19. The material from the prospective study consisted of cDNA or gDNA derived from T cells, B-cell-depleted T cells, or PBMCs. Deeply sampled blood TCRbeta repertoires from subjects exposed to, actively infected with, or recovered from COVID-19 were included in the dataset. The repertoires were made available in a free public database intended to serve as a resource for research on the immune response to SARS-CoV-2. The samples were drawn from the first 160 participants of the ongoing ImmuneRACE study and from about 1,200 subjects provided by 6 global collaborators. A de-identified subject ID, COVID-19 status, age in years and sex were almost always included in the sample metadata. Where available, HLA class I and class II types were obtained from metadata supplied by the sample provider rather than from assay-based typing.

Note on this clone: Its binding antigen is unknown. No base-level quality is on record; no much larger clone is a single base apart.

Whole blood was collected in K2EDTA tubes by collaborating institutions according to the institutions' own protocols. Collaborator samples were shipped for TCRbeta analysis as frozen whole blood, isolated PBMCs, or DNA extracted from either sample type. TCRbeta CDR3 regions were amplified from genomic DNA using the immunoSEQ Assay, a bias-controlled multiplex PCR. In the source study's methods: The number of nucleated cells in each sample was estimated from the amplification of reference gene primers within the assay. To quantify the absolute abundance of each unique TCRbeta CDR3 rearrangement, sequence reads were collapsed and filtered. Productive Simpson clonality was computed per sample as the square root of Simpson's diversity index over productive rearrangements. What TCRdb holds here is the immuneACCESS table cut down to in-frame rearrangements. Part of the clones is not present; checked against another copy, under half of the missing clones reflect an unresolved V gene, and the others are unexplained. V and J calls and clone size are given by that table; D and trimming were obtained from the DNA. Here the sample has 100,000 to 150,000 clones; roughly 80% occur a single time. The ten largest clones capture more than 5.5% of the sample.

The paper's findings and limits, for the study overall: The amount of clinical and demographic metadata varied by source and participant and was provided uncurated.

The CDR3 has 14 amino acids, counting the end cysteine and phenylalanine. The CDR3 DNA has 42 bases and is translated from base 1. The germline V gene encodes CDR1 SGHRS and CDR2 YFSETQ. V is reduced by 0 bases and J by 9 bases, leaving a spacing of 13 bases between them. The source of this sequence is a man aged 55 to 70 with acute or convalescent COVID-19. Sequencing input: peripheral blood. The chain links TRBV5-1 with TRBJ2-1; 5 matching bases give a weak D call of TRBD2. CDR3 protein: CASSLGPLEVEQFF. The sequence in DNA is TGCGCCAGCAGCTTGGGACCACTAGAGGTTGAGCAGTTCTTC.